The source of this TCR beta chain is a study of shared clonotypes between healthy human individuals. General study results and limits: The study found lower generation probabilities in non-shared clonotypes than in those shared by all four donors. Represented diversity (both genetic and exposure-history) was limited by the small number of donors. Larger richness was generally estimated for naive than memory subsets.

Worth noting for this clone: The antigen is undetermined.

Trimming cost V 5 bases and J 1 base, with 6 bases left between them. The CDR3 totals 13 residues. Germline-derived CDR1 and CDR2 are SEHNR and FQNEAQ (reference sequence). Using immunoSEQ multiplex PCR, the repertoire was profiled, and TCRdb retains in-frame clones only, with some absent. This table has about 2.3 million clones, about nine tenths appearing once. The TCR comes from a young man in good health. Some clones in this sample may be carry-over from other donors' samples. The chain uses TRBV7-9 and TRBJ1-3; no definite D call. Sequencing used naive CD4+ T cells from PBMCs. As for subset: CD45RA+ positively selected. CDR3 in amino acids: CASSPQSGNTIYF. The CDR3 DNA follows: TGTGCCAGCAGCCCGCAATCTGGAAACACCATATATTTT. Full variable domain (missing parts from reference TRBV7-9 and TRBJ1-3): DTGVSQNPRHKITKRGQNVTFRCDPISEHNRLYWYRQTLGQGPEFLTYFQNEAQLEKSRLLSDRFSAERPKGSFSTLEIQRTEQGDSAMYLCASSPQSGNTIYFGEGSWLTVV.